This T cell receptor beta chain came from a study of technical replicates of blood from a few donors. In germline, CDR1 is MNHNS, CDR2 SASEGT. J gave up 5 bases and V 10 bases, and 10 bases lay outside the gene matches. This CDR3 comprises 13 residues. Generated by immunoSEQ multiplex PCR, the TCRdb table keeps only in-frame clones and is missing some. Counted here are under 55,000 clones, more than 95% occurring once; the ten biggest clones make up under 0.45%. This sequence originates from a human donor in good health. The genes are TRBV6-1 and TRBJ2-7, with TRBD1 identical over 8 bases. Material: T cells isolated from PBMCs. CDR3: CATLDRVRDEQYF. In nucleotides, the CDR3 is TGTGCCACCTTGGACAGGGTAAGAGACGAGCAGTACTTC.